Each of the 2 T cell receptor beta chains below was sequenced from the same sample in a study of T-cell reconstitution after alpha-beta-depleted transplantation in children. For TCRbeta, the library was prepared with unique molecular identifiers. TCRdb reanalysed the PCR reads using MiXCR and keeps one entry per CDR3 protein. The sample comprises about 580,000 distinct CDR3 sequences, more than 20% of which are singletons, and around an eighth rests with the top ten. The sequencing used PBMCs, mostly from graft donor cells, collected 360 days after TCRalphabeta/CD19-depleted stem cell transplant. The receptors stem from a boy in the first two years of life who had a stem cell transplant for acute myeloid leukemia, so the T cells may come from the graft donor.

The genes are TRBV9 and TRBJ2-6; 7 bases are a match to TRBD1. Trimming cost V 3 bases and J 2 bases; bases outside gene matches: 11. Germline CDR1 reads SGDLS; CDR2 reads YYNGEE. CDR3 length equals 18 residues. This CDR3 reads CASSATGKLYTGANVLTF. CDR3 DNA: TGTGCCAGCAGCGCGACAGGGAAACTCTATACTGGGGCCAACGTCCTGACTTTC.

Ten or more counts support this clonotype. V gene TRBV29-1 combines with J gene TRBJ2-7; 7 bases agree with TRBD2. V dropped 4 bases and J dropped 3; count of bases not matched to a gene: 3. The CDR3 is 12 residues long. From germline, CDR1 is SQVTM and CDR2 ANQGSEA. The CDR3 bases are TGCAGCGTTGCTGGACTAGGCTACGAGCAGTACTTC. Its protein product is CSVAGLGYEQYF.